This T cell receptor beta chain was documented in a study of breast tumors, draining lymph nodes, adjacent tissues. This clonotype showed up many times. Its matching antigen is unknown. TCRdb recomputed calls from the multiplex PCR reads with MiXCR, one row per CDR3 protein. The sample has about 180,000 distinct CDR3 sequences; 30% to 35% are singletons. The lymph nodes were axillary draining lymph nodes from breast cancer patients. Study findings and constraints: Tumors had less TCR diversity than lymph nodes, more than nontumor tissue. The lymph node origin of tumor T cells was framed as consistent with a hypothesis, not demonstrated.

The CDR3 has 15 amino acids. V lost 5 bases, J lost 0 bases, and 13 bases lay in between. CDR1 SGHNT and CDR2 YENEEA come from the germline V gene. The sequencing sample was made of axillary lymph node tissue. The chain carries TRBV11-3 and TRBJ2-5; possibly TRBD1 for D (6 bases). This clonotype originated in a female donor with breast cancer. Some clones in this sample may be carry-over from other donors' samples. CDR3 sequence (DNA): TGTGCCAGCAGCGACCCCCGGGACAACCAAGAGACCCAGTACTTC. Amino acids: CASSDPRDNQETQYF.